This T cell receptor beta chain appears in the sequencing data of a study of response to subunit inactivated influenza vaccine. Findings and limits, study-wide: Only a handful of new T cells, the authors suggested, are recruited with each seasonal influenza vaccination.

This clonotype was seen a few times. Antigen specificity is unknown. The CDR3 length is 15 residues. The V gene end was trimmed by 6 bases and the J gene end by 4 bases; junction bases not matched to a gene: 4. Per germline, CDR1 WSHSY and CDR2 SAAADI. TCRdb ran MiXCR on the RT-PCR reads and lists one entry per CDR3 protein. The data hold 500,000 to 550,000 distinct CDR3 sequences, with approximately 7.7% observed a single time. The specimen was PBMCs from blood, collected around 2 years after vaccination. This chain connects TRBV10-2 to TRBJ2-1; 12 bases map to TRBD2. The clonotype was recovered from a man aged 50 to 69 who received an inactivated influenza vaccine. In DNA, the CDR3 is TGCGCCAGCAGGATTGGACTAGCGGGATACAATGAGCAGTTCTTC. This gives the protein CASRIGLAGYNEQFF.